This record looks at one TCR beta chain sequence and its context. These data originate in a study of T cell changes during pregnancy in multiple sclerosis. J lost 0 bases, V lost 6 bases, and 4 bases had no gene match. The germline gives CDR1 MNHNS, CDR2 SASEGT. This CDR3 has 14 amino acids. The repertoire was sequenced with immunoSEQ multiplex PCR; TCRdb's copy has only in-frame clones and lacks some. The table shows some 73,000 clones, with around 92% occurring only once. The chain links TRBV6-1 to TRBJ1-1, with TRBD1 matching 7 bases. This TCR came from a female donor in good health, enrolled as a control in a pregnancy study. Specimen: peripheral blood, collected in the third trimester of pregnancy. CDR3 loop: CASRGTVMNTEAFF. The DNA of the CDR3 is TGTGCCAGCAGGGGGACAGTTATGAACACTGAAGCTTTCTTT.